This T cell receptor (beta chain) was captured by sequencing in a study of shared clonotypes between healthy human individuals (dated by TCRdb to 2018 to 2020). As for the study more broadly: A couple of women and three men aged 18 to 49 years were included in the cohort. Per donor, three plates each were used for CD4 naive and CD4 memory, two for CD8 naive, and one for CD8 memory. To estimate repertoire size and how much clonotype sharing occurs between individuals, the study deeply sequenced the blood TCR repertoires of a handful of healthy adults. Libraries were prepared and TCR repertoires were sequenced by different laboratories using diverse techniques, in order to increase sequencing depth and limit assay-specific biases. Each donor's leukapheresis produced roughly between about 0.9 and 9.5 billion PBMCs. What the authors observed across the whole study: Estimated clonotype richness was generally larger for naive than for memory subsets. Compared with non-shared clonotypes, clonotypes shared by all four sorted-subset donors had higher generation probabilities. Pairwise subsampling indicated that sequencing depth was expected to affect the degree of clonotype sharing among donors. The small number of donors limited the genetic and exposure-history diversity represented. When a few donors were compared, the shared fraction of clonotypes was around 4.6% for naive CD4, approximately 3.3% for naive CD8, 2% to 2.5% for memory CD4, and 0.4% for memory CD8. Sampling was limited to blood, and TCR repertoires in tissue likely differ from TCR repertoires in blood. Incomplete sequencing was indicated by rarefaction of sorted-subset datasets, despite the large sequencing depth.

Reading from cysteine to phenylalanine, the CDR3 counts 16 amino acids. The only DNA kept is the CDR3, 48 bases in frame from the first base. Taken from the germline V gene, the CDR1 and CDR2 loops are SGHVS and FQNEAQ. Relative to germline, V is missing 5 bases and J is missing 5 bases, with 11 bases of the junction outside any gene match. In regard to this clone: Its antigen is currently not known. Per-base qualities were not stored, and no clone one base away is much larger.

CD8 naive samples were CD45RO-negative cells positively selected for CCR7, giving a CD45RA+CCR7+ population that excluded TemRA cells. The donors were healthy, HIV-negative adults with no recently reported acute infections or vaccinations. Every donor was a Caucasian adult living in Nashville, Tennessee, USA. Blood was obtained by leukapheresis, after which PBMCs were separated by Ficoll-Histopaque density gradient centrifugation and cryopreserved in liquid nitrogen vapor phase. Analytical flow cytometry was used to check the purity and quantity of each magnetically sorted T cell population. Genomic DNA was isolated from each sorted fraction and quantified by UV absorbance on a Nanodrop 2000c. TCR CDR3 regions were amplified from genomic DNA by multiplex PCR using the deep immunoSEQ assay. For each cell subset, the extracted genomic DNA was distributed evenly across all wells of several immunoSEQ 96-well plates, and each plate served as one replicate. For sorted subsets, each replicate PCR was loaded with around 220 ng genomic DNA, equivalent to 25,000 to 30,000 T cell genomes. Purified libraries were measured with a Qubit 3.0 fluorometer, size-checked on a Bioanalyzer 2100, and measured again with the KAPA Library Quantification kit. A separate single-read 150-cycle Illumina NextSeq 550 flow cell was used to sequence each immunoSEQ 96-well plate. Per the original workflow: The immunoSEQ output contained only junctional sequences without quality scores, so filtering could not match that applied to full-length reads. To assign V/J genes and CDR3, sequences were annotated against IMGT germline references using PyIR, a Python wrapper for IgBLAST v1.9. Reads were removed for weak V/J assignments (E-value above 1e-6), missing CDR3, stop codons, out-of-frame junctions, or ambiguous translated residues. A V3J clonotype was defined by an identical inferred V gene, J gene, and CDR3 amino acid sequence. To compute the percentage overlap between repertoires, the number of shared unique clonotypes was divided by the size of the smaller repertoire. Three approaches were used to assess repertoire richness: RTK rarefaction, the Chao1 estimator, and Recon v2.1 estimates of unobserved clonotypes. Generation probabilities were computed with OLGA for all TCRbeta clonotypes obtained by the gDNA method from a few donors. TCRdb retrieved this table from immuneACCESS and kept in-frame rearrangements only. Not all clones are present; in checked studies, unresolved V genes account for under half, and no reason is known for the remainder. Clonal size and the V and J genes are those of that table, whereas D and trimming came from the DNA. This sample lists roughly 2 million clones; about 95% were detected once. The biggest ten clones account for more than 0.95% of the sample.

The TCR was taken from a man younger than 35 in good health. The rearranged segments are TRBV7-8 and TRBJ2-1, with 8 bases matching TRBD1. The sample comprised naive CD8+ T cells sorted from blood. The cell subset or site tag for this specimen amounts to: CD45RA+CCR7+. CDR3 sequence: CASSPGLATGDNEQFF. The DNA sequence is TGTGCCAGCAGCCCGGGGCTGGCGACAGGGGACAATGAGCAGTTCTTC.